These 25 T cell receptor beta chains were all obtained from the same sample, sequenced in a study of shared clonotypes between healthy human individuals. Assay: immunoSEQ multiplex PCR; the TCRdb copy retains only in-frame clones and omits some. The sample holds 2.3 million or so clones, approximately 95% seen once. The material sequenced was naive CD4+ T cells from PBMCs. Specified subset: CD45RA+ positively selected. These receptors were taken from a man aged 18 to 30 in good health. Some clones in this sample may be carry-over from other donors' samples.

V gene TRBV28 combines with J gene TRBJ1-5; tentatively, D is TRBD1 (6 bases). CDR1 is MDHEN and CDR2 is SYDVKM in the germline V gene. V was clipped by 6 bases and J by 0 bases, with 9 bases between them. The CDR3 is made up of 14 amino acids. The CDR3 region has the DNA TGTGCCAGCAGATGGGACAATAGCAATCAGCCCCAGCATTTT. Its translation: CASRWDNSNQPQHF. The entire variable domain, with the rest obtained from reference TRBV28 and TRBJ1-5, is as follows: DVKVTQSSRYLVKRTGEKVFLECVQDMDHENMFWYRQDPGLGLRLIYFSYDVKMKEKGDIPEGYSVSREKKERFSLILESASTNQTSMYLCASRWDNSNQPQHFGDGTRLSIL.

Here the CDR3 reads CATSRDNLVGETQYF. DNA of the CDR3: TGTGCCACCAGCAGAGATAACCTAGTGGGCGAGACCCAGTACTTC. The chain recombines TRBV15 with TRBJ2-5; D ambiguous. V was clipped by 0 bases and J by 5 bases, with 13 bases between them. Germline loops: CDR1 LNHNV, CDR2 YYDKDF (reference sequence). The CDR3 is made up of 15 amino acids.

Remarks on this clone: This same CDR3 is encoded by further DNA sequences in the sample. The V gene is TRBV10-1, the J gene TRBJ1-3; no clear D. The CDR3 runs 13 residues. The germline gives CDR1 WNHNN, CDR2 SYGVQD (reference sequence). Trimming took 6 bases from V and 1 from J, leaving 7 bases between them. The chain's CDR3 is CASSPGSGNTIYF. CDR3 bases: TGCGCCAGCAGCCCGGGATCTGGAAACACCATATATTTT.

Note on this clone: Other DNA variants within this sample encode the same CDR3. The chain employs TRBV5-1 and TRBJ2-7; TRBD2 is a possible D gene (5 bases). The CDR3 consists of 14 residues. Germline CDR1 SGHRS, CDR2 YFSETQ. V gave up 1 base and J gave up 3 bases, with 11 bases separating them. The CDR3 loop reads CASSLTPGNYEQYF. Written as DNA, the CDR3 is TGCGCCAGCAGCTTGACGCCGGGGAACTACGAGCAGTACTTC.

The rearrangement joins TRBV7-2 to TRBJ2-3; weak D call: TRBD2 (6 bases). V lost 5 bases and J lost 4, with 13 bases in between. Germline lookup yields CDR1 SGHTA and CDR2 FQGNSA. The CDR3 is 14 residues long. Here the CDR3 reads CASSPVGGADTQYF. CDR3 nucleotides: TGTGCCAGCAGCCCCGTGGGCGGGGCAGATACGCAGTATTTT.

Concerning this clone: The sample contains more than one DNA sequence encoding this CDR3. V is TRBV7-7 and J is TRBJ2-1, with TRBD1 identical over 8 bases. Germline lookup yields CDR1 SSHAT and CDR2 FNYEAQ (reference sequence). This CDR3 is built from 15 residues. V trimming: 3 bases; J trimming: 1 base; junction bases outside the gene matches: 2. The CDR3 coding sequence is TGTGCCAGCAGCTTCGGACAGGGATCCTACAATGAGCAGTTCTTC. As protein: CASSFGQGSYNEQFF.

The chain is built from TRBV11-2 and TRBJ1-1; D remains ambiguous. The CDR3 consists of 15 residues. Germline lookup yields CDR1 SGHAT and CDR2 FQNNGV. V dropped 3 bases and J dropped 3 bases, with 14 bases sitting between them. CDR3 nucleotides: TGTGCCAGCAGCTTGAGTCAGCAGTGGGACACTGAAGCTTTCTTT. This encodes CASSLSQQWDTEAFF.

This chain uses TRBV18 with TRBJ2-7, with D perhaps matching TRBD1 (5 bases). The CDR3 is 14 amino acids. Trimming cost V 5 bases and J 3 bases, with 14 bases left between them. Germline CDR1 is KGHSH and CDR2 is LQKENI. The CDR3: CASSGAGGDYEQYF. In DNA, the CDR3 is TGTGCCAGCTCAGGGGCCGGTGGGGACTACGAGCAGTACTTC.

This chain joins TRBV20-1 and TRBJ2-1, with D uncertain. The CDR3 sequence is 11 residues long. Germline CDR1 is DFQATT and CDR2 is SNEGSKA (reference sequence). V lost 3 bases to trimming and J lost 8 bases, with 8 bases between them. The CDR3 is CSASQNDEQFF. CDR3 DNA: TGCAGTGCTAGCCAAAACGATGAGCAGTTCTTC.

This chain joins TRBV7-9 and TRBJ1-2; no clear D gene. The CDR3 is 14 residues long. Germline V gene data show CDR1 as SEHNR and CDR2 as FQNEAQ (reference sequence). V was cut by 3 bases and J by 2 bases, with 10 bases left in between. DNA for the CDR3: TGTGCCAGCAGCTTCACGACCGTGAACTATGGCTACACCTTC. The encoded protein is CASSFTTVNYGYTF.

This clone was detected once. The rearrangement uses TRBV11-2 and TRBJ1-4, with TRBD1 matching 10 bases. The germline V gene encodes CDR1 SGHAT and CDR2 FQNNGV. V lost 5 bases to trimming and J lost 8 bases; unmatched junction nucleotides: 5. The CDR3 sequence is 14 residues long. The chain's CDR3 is CASSRPGQGEKLFF. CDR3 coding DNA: TGTGCCAGCAGCCGACCGGGACAGGGGGAAAAACTGTTTTTT.

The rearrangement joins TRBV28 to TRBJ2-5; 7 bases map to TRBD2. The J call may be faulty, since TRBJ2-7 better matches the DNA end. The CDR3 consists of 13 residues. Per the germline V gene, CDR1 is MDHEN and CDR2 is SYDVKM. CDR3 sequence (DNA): TGTGCCAGCAGTCCAGTAGCGGGCTACGAGCAGTACTTC. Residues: CASSPVAGYEQYF.

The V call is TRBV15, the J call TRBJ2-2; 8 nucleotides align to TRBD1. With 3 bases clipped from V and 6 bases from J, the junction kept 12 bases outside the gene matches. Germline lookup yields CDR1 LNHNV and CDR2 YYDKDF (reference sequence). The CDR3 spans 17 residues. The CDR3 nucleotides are TGTGCCACCAGCAGTGACTCTGCGGGACAGGCTTCCGGGGAGCTGTTTTTT. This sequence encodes CATSSDSAGQASGELFF.

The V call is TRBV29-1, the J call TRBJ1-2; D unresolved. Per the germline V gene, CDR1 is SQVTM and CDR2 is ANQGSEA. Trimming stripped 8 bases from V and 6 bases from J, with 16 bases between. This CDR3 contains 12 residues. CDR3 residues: CSSVGLRDGYTF. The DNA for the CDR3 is TGCAGCTCTGTCGGGTTGAGGGATGGCTACACCTTC.

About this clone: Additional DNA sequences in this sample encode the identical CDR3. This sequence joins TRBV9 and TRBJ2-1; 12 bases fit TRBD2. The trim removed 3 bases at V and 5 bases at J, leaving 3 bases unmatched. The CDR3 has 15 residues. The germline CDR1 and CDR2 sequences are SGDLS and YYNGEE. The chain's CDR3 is CASSATSGSHNEQFF. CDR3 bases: TGTGCCAGCAGCGCGACTAGCGGGAGCCACAATGAGCAGTTCTTC.

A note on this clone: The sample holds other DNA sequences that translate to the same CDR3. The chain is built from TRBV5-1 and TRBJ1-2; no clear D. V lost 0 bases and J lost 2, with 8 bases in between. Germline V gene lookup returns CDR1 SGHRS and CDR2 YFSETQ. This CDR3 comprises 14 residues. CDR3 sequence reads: CASSLAPDNYGYTF. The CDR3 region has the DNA TGCGCCAGCAGCTTGGCCCCAGACAACTATGGCTACACCTTC.

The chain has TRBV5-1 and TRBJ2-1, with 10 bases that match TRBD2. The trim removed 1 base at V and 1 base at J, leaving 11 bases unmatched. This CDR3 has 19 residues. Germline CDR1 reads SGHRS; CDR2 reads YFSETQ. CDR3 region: CASSLPSGSTEGSYNEQFF. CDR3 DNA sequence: TGCGCCAGCAGCTTGCCTAGCGGGAGTACCGAAGGGTCCTACAATGAGCAGTTCTTC.

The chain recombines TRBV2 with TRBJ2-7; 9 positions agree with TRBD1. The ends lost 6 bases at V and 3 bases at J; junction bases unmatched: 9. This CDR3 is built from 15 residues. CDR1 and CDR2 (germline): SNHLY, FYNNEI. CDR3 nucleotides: TGTGCCAGCAGCACACCGGGACAGGGATACTACGAGCAGTACTTC. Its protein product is CASSTPGQGYYEQYF.

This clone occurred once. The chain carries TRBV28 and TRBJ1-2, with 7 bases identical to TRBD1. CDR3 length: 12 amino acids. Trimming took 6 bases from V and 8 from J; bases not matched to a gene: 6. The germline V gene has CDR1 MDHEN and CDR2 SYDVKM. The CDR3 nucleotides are TGTGCCAGCAGCGGTACAGGGGAGGGCTACACCTTC. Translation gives CASSGTGEGYTF.

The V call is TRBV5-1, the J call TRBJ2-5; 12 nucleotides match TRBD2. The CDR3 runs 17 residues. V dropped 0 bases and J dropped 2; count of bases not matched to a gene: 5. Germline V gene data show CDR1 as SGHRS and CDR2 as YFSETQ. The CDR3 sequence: CASSLVGLAGGQETQYF. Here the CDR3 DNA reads TGCGCCAGCAGCTTGGTGGGGCTAGCGGGAGGGCAAGAGACCCAGTACTTC.

CDR3 DNA sequence: TGCGCCAGCAGCTTCGGGACTAGCGGGAGTGAGCAGTACTTC. Translating it yields CASSFGTSGSEQYF. The chain has TRBV5-1 and TRBJ2-7; 14 bases agree with TRBD2. Germline CDR1 reads SGHRS; CDR2 reads YFSETQ. Trimming took 2 bases from V and 7 from J; bases not matched to a gene: 2. The CDR3 consists of 14 residues.

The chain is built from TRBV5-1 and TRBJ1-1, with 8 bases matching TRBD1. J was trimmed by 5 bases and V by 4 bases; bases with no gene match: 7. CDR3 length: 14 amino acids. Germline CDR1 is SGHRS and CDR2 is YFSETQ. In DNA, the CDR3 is TGCGCCAGCAGCCCGGACAGGGTGGGAACTGAAGCTTTCTTT. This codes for CASSPDRVGTEAFF.

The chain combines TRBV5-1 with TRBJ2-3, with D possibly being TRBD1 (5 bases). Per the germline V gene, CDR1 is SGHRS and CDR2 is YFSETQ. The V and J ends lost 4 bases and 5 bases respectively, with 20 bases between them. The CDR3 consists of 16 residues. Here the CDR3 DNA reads TGCGCCAGCAGCCTGGACAATTTCGCTGGGCAAGATACGCAGTATTTT. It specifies CASSLDNFAGQDTQYF. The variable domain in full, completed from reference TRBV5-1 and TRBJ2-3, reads KAGVTQTPRYLIKTRGQQVTLSCSPISGHRSVSWYQQTPGQGLQFLFEYFSETQRNKGNFPGRFSGRQFSNSRSEMNVSTLELGDSALYLCASSLDNFAGQDTQYFGPGTRLTVL.

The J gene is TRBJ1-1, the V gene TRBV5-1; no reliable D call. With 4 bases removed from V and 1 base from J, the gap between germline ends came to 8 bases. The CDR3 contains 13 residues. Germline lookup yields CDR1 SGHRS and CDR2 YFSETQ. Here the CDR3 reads CASSRVTNTEAFF. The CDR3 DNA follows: TGCGCCAGCAGCCGGGTCACGAACACTGAAGCTTTCTTT.

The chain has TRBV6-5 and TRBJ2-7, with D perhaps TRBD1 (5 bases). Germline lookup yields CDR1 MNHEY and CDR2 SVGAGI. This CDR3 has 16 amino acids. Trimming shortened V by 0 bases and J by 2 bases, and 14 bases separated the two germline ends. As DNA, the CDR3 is TGTGCCAGCAGTTACTCGAAGCACAGGTACCCCTACGAGCAGTACTTC. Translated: CASSYSKHRYPYEQYF.